The TCR beta chain described here comes from a study of blood T cell repertoires in COVID-19. Across the whole study: Some COVID-19 samples were acute and others convalescent; all came from the United States, Italy and Spain. T cells, B-cell-depleted T cells, or PBMCs supplied cDNA or gDNA.

Participants spanned ages roughly 18 to 95 years and resided in about two dozen US areas. Study processing details: Using reference gene primer amplification, nucleated cell counts were estimated. The assay was immunoSEQ multiplex PCR, and TCRdb's table has in-frame clones only and misses some. V and J calls and clone size come straight from that table; D and trimming were deduced from the DNA. The sample has roughly 420,000 clones; roughly 90% are singletons. This CDR3 comprises 16 residues. The germline V gene has CDR1 SGDLS and CDR2 YYNGEE. Trimming left V 0 bases short and J 4 bases short, with 16 bases between.

This TCR derives from a woman younger than 45 with acute COVID-19. The specimen sequenced was PBMCs or T cells enriched from blood (not recorded which). The V call is TRBV9, the J call TRBJ1-2; tentative D call: TRBD1 (5 bases). The CDR3 region has the DNA TGTGCCAGCAGCGTAGAAGCTGAGGCGGGGCCCTATGGCTACACCTTC. Translated, it gives CASSVEAEAGPYGYTF.